The sequence of this TCR beta chain was determined in a study of T-cell reconstitution after alpha-beta-depleted transplantation in children. This clonotype was picked up a small number of times. What it recognizes is unknown. Unique molecular identifiers featured in how the TCRbeta library was prepared. MiXCR was run by TCRdb on the PCR reads, yielding one entry per CDR3 protein. Here the sample spans hundreds of thousands of distinct CDR3 sequences, roughly 16% being singletons. Whole-study results and caveats: Surviving recipient T cells and intrathymic progenitors accounted for some patients' high TCRbeta diversity at day 60. Reportedly, roughly two months post-transplant, alpha-beta T cells arose from several hundred expanded graft clones. At one year after transplant, newly produced T cells mostly accounted for T-cell counts and diversity.

The CDR3 has 17 residues. Sequencing was performed on PBMCs, mostly from graft donor cells, taken 360 days after TCRalphabeta/CD19-depleted stem cell transplant. The J gene is TRBJ2-4, the V gene TRBV21-1; the table assigns TRBD1, which was not confirmed against the DNA. TRBV21-1 is termed a pseudogene. The TCR sequence derives from a male patient under 10 years old who had a stem cell transplant for acute lymphoblastic leukemia, so the T cells may come from the graft donor. The CDR3 sequence: CASSTGDRGLGKNIQYF. The CDR3 DNA reads as TGTGCCAGCAGCACTGGGGACAGGGGGCTAGGCAAAAACATTCAGTACTTC.